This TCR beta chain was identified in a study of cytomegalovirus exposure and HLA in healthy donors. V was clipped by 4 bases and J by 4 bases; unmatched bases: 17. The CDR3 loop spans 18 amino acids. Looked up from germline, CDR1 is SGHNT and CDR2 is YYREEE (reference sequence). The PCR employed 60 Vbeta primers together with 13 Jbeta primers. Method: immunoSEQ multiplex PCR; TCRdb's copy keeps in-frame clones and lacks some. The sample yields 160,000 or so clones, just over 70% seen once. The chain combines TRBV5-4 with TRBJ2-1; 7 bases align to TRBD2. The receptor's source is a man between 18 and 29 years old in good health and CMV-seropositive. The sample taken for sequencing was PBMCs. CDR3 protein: CASSGGLAGRGGYNEQFF. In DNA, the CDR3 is TGTGCCAGCAGCGGGGGACTGGCAGGGAGGGGAGGGTACAATGAGCAGTTCTTC.